Included here is one T cell receptor beta chain sequence, with context. This clonotype was detected ten times or more. Its antigen is not yet known. No base qualities exist here, and no much larger clone lies one base off it. TCR cDNA was synthesized by 5'RACE template switching, which introduced a universal primer site and unique molecular identifiers. cDNA synthesis was primed from both the TCR alpha and TCR beta constant segments. Library amplification used two PCR steps, and the second PCR step added sample barcodes and sequencing adapters. Sequencing of libraries was performed on Illumina HiSeq 2500 (2x100 bp) or NovaSeq (2x150 bp). Turning to the authors' computational methods: MIGEC handled demultiplexing of reads and collapsing into UMI consensus sequences, while MiXCR performed V(D)J alignment. Vaccine-responding clonotypes were identified with edgeR using replicate PBMC samples, with FDR below 0.01 and a log2 fold change above 5 up to day 15 being required. CD4 or CD8 identity was assigned to each bulk clonotype according to whether the clonotype was present at higher abundance in the sequenced CD4 repertoire or the sequenced CD8 repertoire. The public reads were reanalyzed by TCRdb: fastp trimming at Q25, MiXCR alignment, in-frame beta chains only. Each CDR3 protein appears once, grouped with its most common genes and DNA. These V and J calls derive from TCRdb rather than the authors' analysis. Present in this sample are roughly 160,000 distinct CDR3 sequences, 6% to 7.5% of which were seen just once. The top ten hold under 3% of the sample.

The CDR3 numbers 15 residues from cysteine through phenylalanine. Just the 45-base CDR3 DNA is kept, in frame starting at base 1. CDR1 and CDR2 were assigned from the germline V gene (reference sequence) as LGHDT and YNNKEL. Trimming removed 0 bases from V and 3 bases from J, leaving 12 bases between the germline ends. The treatment or condition label, read with the paper, signifies: live attenuated yellow fever vaccine strain. PBMCs were isolated from peripheral blood using a standard Ficoll-Paque protocol. CD4 and CD8 T-cell fractions were isolated with Dynabeads CD4 and CD8 positive selection kits. TriZol was used to extract RNA from bulk PBMCs, from CD4 and CD8 fractions, and from dextramer-positive and dextramer-negative fractions. This sample is part of a study of T cells after yellow fever vaccination (dated by TCRdb to the late 2010s). With respect to the entire study: The SMART-Seq v4 Ultra Low Input RNA kit was used to prepare libraries from fractions with low cell numbers. Blood samples were taken at several timepoints before and after primary and secondary immunization, and bulk PBMC replicates and cell subsets were isolated. The cohort comprised two healthy male donors, one aged 18 to 29 and one aged 30 to 39 years. To follow T-cell clones before and after primary and booster YFV17D yellow fever vaccination, bulk TCR alpha and beta repertoires were sequenced over time.

Broader findings and caveats from the paper: Compared with the primary T-cell response, the secondary T-cell response was weaker but faster, peaking on day 5 rather than day 15. Only a couple of donors were included in the study, so the extent to which the findings can be generalized is limited. Computational filtering was needed because FACS-sorted repertoires could contain abundant contaminating clonotypes from the bulk population. A small fraction of clonotypes showed up in both the CD4 and CD8 compartments, probably as a result of convergent recombination. After the booster, most of the clones that had expanded following primary vaccination were detected again (96% of CD4 and 88% of CD8), which suggests that memory was broadly maintained.

The TCR was taken from a man between 18 and 35 years old who received the YFV17D yellow fever vaccine. The chain was built from TRBV3-1 and TRBJ2-7; the D region possibly corresponds to TRBD1 (6 bases align). The sequenced sample was CD4+ T cells sorted from PBMCs, obtained less than 6 days after the first yellow fever vaccination. The nucleotide sequence is TGTGCCAGCAGCCAAGATCGGGGACAAATCTACGAGCAGTACTTC. Its coded protein is CASSQDRGQIYEQYF.